This entry lists 30 T cell receptor beta chains sequenced from one sample in a study of Tregs in tolerant kidney transplant recipients. Clones were read by immunoSEQ multiplex PCR, and TCRdb kept only the in-frame ones, dropping some. The table records roughly 120,000 clones, almost 95% of them present only once. Sequencing was carried out using CD4+ T cells from blood. The receptors originated from a human donor in good health.

The chain employs TRBV6-4 and TRBJ2-1; D is undetermined. In germline, CDR1 is MRHNA, CDR2 SNTAGT. The V and J ends lost 8 bases and 7 bases respectively, with 12 bases between them. This CDR3 has 12 amino acids. CDR3 sequence: CASGNHGNEQFF. In DNA form, the CDR3 reads TGTGCCAGCGGGAACCACGGGAATGAGCAGTTCTTC.

This chain connects TRBV29-1 to TRBJ2-3; TRBD2 matches 9 bases. The CDR3 is 17 residues long. Germline trimming cut 3 bases from V and 0 bases from J; bases unmatched to any gene: 10. Germline V gene lookup returns CDR1 SQVTM and CDR2 ANQGSEA. CDR3 coding DNA: TGCAGCGTTGATAGGCGGGGGGGCATCCCAAGCACAGATACGCAGTATTTT. This translates into CSVDRRGGIPSTDTQYF.

The V gene is TRBV10-3, the J gene TRBJ2-1; 9 bases are shared with TRBD2. Germline V gene data show CDR1 as ENHRY and CDR2 as SYGVKD. The V gene end was trimmed by 0 bases and the J gene end by 6 bases; junction bases not matched to a gene: 3. CDR3 length: 15 residues. In DNA, the CDR3 is TGTGCCATCAGTGAGTCGGGACTAGCAGCCAATGAGCAGTTCTTC. This gives the protein CAISESGLAANEQFF.

The chain has TRBV18 and TRBJ1-3, with 9 bases aligning to TRBD1. The length of the CDR3 is 16 residues. Germline loops: CDR1 KGHSH, CDR2 LQKENI. V dropped 3 bases and J dropped 2; count of bases not matched to a gene: 5. The CDR3 region is CASSPDRGMTGNTIYF. In DNA form, the CDR3 reads TGTGCCAGCTCACCCGACAGGGGGATGACTGGAAACACCATATATTTT.

The V and J genes are TRBV29-1 and TRBJ2-3; 10 bases are a match to TRBD1. Germline V gives CDR1 SQVTM, CDR2 ANQGSEA. The CDR3 totals 12 residues. Germline trimming cut 7 bases from V and 6 bases from J; bases unmatched to any gene: 4. The CDR3 loop is CSARQGADTQYF. The CDR3, as DNA: TGCAGCGCCAGACAGGGGGCGGATACGCAGTATTTT.

The chain employs TRBV2 and TRBJ1-1; D call uncertain. V was pared by 2 bases and J by 5 bases, with 12 bases between. This CDR3 is 14 amino acids long. Germline CDR1 and CDR2: SNHLY and FYNNEI. CDR3 loop: CASSETGVGTEAFF. The CDR3 DNA sequence: TGTGCCAGCAGTGAAACGGGAGTTGGGACTGAAGCTTTCTTT.

The chain joins TRBV7-2 to TRBJ1-1, with 10 bases fitting TRBD1. V was clipped by 4 bases and J by 4 bases; unmatched bases: 6. This CDR3 contains 15 residues. Per the germline V gene, CDR1 is SGHTA and CDR2 is FQGNSA. CDR3 residues: CASSSRQGALTEAFF. Here the CDR3 DNA reads TGTGCCAGCAGCTCTCGACAGGGGGCTCTCACTGAAGCTTTCTTT. Together with reference TRBV7-2 and TRBJ1-1, the CDR3 gives the full variable domain: GAGVSQSPSNKVTEKGKDVELRCDPISGHTALYWYRQSLGQGLEFLIYFQGNSAPDKSGLPSDRFSAERTGGSVSTLTIQRTQQEDSAVYLCASSSRQGALTEAFFGQGTRLTVV.

This clone was found a few times. In DNA form, the CDR3 reads TGTGCCAGTCTCAAGGGGGCTAGCGGACTTTTATCTGGGGCCAACGTCCTGACTTTC. Its translation: CASLKGASGLLSGANVLTF. This chain links TRBV19 with TRBJ2-6, with D perhaps TRBD1 or TRBD2 (7 bases each). The CDR3 runs to 19 residues. V was shortened by 8 bases and J by 1 base, with 24 bases between the two germline ends. Looked up from germline, CDR1 is LNHDA and CDR2 is SQIVND (reference sequence). Full variable domain (outside the CDR3, taken from reference TRBV19 and TRBJ2-6): DGGITQSPKYLFRKEGQNVTLSCEQNLNHDAMYWYRQDPGQGLRLIYYSQIVNDFQKGDIAEGYSVSREKKESFPLTVTSAQKNPTAFYLCASLKGASGLLSGANVLTFGAGSRLTVL.

This chain connects TRBV30 to TRBJ1-4; perhaps TRBD1 as D (6 bases). The V and J ends lost 4 bases and 8 bases respectively, with 11 bases between them. Germline CDR1 and CDR2: GTSNPN and SVGIG (reference sequence). CDR3 length: 12 amino acids. The CDR3, as DNA: TGTGCCTGGACAGGGGACGGGGAAAAACTGTTTTTT. It codes for CAWTGDGEKLFF.

CDR3 protein: CASSETTSGAGETQYF. The CDR3 coding sequence is TGTGCCAGCAGCGAAACTACCTCGGGGGCAGGCGAGACCCAGTACTTC. The chain is built from TRBV11-2 and TRBJ2-5; either TRBD1 or TRBD2 may fit D (6 bases each). Per germline, CDR1 SGHAT and CDR2 FQNNGV. The CDR3 has 16 amino acids. V gave up 5 bases and J gave up 5 bases, with 21 bases separating them.

The gene calls are TRBV18 and TRBJ1-1, with 11 nucleotides matching TRBD1. Germline assignment: CDR1 KGHSH and CDR2 LQKENI. The CDR3 is 18 residues long. The V and J ends lost 1 base and 0 bases, in that order; junction bases with no gene match: 7. The CDR3 region has the DNA TGTGCCAGCTCACCACGGGACAGGGGGTCGTCTATGAACACTGAAGCTTTCTTT. It codes for CASSPRDRGSSMNTEAFF.

V usage is TRBV7-6 and J usage is TRBJ2-7; 7 bases align to TRBD2. The V and J ends lost 5 bases and 3 bases, in that order; junction bases with no gene match: 7. Germline V gene sequence: CDR1 SGHVS, CDR2 FNYEAQ. The CDR3 spans 14 residues. Here the CDR3 reads CASSQNREGYEQYF. The CDR3 DNA follows: TGTGCCAGCAGCCAAAATAGGGAGGGCTACGAGCAGTACTTC. Full variable domain (rest looked up from reference TRBV7-6 and TRBJ2-7): GAGVSQSPRYKVTKRGQDVALRCDPISGHVSLYWYRQALGQGPEFLTYFNYEAQQDKSGLPNDRFSAERPEGSISTLTIQRTEQRDSAMYRCASSQNREGYEQYFGPGTRLTVT.

This chain links TRBV6-6 with TRBJ1-2; TRBD1 matches at 7 bases. The length of the CDR3 is 16 residues. J lost 3 bases, V lost 3 bases, and 10 bases had no gene match. CDR1 is MNHNY and CDR2 is SVGAGI in the germline V gene (reference sequence). The CDR3 is CASSYPRQGGDYGYTF. CDR3 DNA sequence: TGTGCCAGCAGTTATCCCCGACAGGGTGGCGACTATGGCTACACCTTC.

This sequence joins TRBV7-2 and TRBJ2-3; 10 positions match TRBD1. This CDR3 spans 15 amino acids. The V segment lost 5 bases and the J segment 4 bases; nucleotides outside the gene matches: 6. Germline V gene sequence: CDR1 SGHTA, CDR2 FQGNSA. Here the CDR3 reads CASSPTGGLADTQYF. The CDR3 coding sequence is TGTGCCAGCAGCCCGACAGGGGGCTTAGCAGATACGCAGTATTTT.

The chain combines TRBV19 with TRBJ1-1; maybe TRBD1 (6 bases). V was cut by 6 bases and J by 7 bases, with 21 bases left in between. This CDR3 spans 15 amino acids. The germline CDR1 and CDR2 sequences are LNHDA and SQIVND (reference sequence). DNA of the CDR3: TGTGCCAGTAGCCTCCCTGGTGGGGGGCGAGTTGAAGCTTTCTTT. Translation gives CASSLPGGGRVEAFF. Drawing the rest from reference TRBV19 and TRBJ1-1, the complete variable domain is DGGITQSPKYLFRKEGQNVTLSCEQNLNHDAMYWYRQDPGQGLRLIYYSQIVNDFQKGDIAEGYSVSREKKESFPLTVTSAQKNPTAFYLCASSLPGGGRVEAFFGQGTRLTVV.

CDR3 bases: TGTGCCAGCTCACAACAACGGGGACAGCCTAACACTGAAGCTTTCTTT. Its translation: CASSQQRGQPNTEAFF. The chain employs TRBV18 and TRBJ1-1; 7 positions agree with TRBD1. V dropped 4 bases and J dropped 2; count of bases not matched to a gene: 10. The length of the CDR3 is 16 residues. Per germline, CDR1 KGHSH and CDR2 LQKENI.

The chain links TRBV5-1 to TRBJ2-7, with 7 bases matching TRBD1. This CDR3 comprises 15 residues. Unmatched junction bases numbered 7, after V lost 0 bases and J lost 4 bases. Per the germline V gene, CDR1 is SGHRS and CDR2 is YFSETQ. The CDR3 region is CASSLGQGVPYEQYF. Here the CDR3 DNA reads TGCGCCAGCAGCTTGGGTCAGGGGGTTCCTTACGAGCAGTACTTC.

CDR3 loop: CAISDGGFGRNYGYTF. For the CDR3, the DNA is TGTGCCATCAGTGATGGGGGTTTCGGGCGTAACTATGGCTACACCTTC. The gene calls are TRBV10-3 and TRBJ1-2; D possibly corresponds to TRBD1 (5 bases). Germline CDR1 is ENHRY and CDR2 is SYGVKD. V lost 3 bases, J lost 1 base, and 15 bases lay in between. This CDR3 comprises 16 residues.

The rearrangement joins TRBV6-5 to TRBJ1-2, with unresolved D. V was clipped by 4 bases and J by 3 bases, with 9 bases between them. The CDR3 consists of 13 residues. Per germline, CDR1 MNHEY and CDR2 SVGAGI. The CDR3, as DNA: TGTGCCAGCAGTTCCCGACGGTACTATGGCTACACCTTC. Its protein is CASSSRRYYGYTF.

V usage is TRBV2 and J usage is TRBJ1-1; no firm D call. Trimming left V 3 bases short and J 6 bases short, with 5 bases between. Per germline, CDR1 SNHLY and CDR2 FYNNEI. The CDR3 is made up of 11 amino acids. The CDR3 region has the DNA TGTGCCAGCAGTGAGGCCCCTGAAGCTTTCTTT. Protein: CASSEAPEAFF.

The V gene is TRBV5-5, the J gene TRBJ2-7, with D possibly matching TRBD2 (6 bases). The CDR3 consists of 13 residues. The germline CDR1 and CDR2 sequences are SGHKS and YYEKEE (reference sequence). Trimming pared 2 bases from V and 6 bases from J, leaving 12 bases between. CDR3 protein: CASSFRRESEQYF. The CDR3 DNA sequence: TGTGCCAGCAGCTTTAGGCGGGAATCCGAGCAGTACTTC.

CDR3 in DNA: TGTGCCAGCAGCTTGGACCTCGGAGCTCGCGGCTACACCTTC. It is translated as CASSLDLGARGYTF. The rearrangement joins TRBV5-4 to TRBJ1-2, with D hard to call. The V and J ends lost 0 bases and 8 bases respectively, with 14 bases between them. This CDR3 has 14 amino acids. Germline V gene lookup returns CDR1 SGHNT and CDR2 YYREEE (reference sequence).

This clone has just a few counts. The J gene is TRBJ2-3, the V gene TRBV5-1; D is uncertain. The CDR3 runs to 16 residues. CDR1 SGHRS and CDR2 YFSETQ come from the germline V gene. Trimming took 3 bases from V and 1 from J, leaving 15 bases between them. The CDR3 protein is CASSSVPGLGTDTQYF. In DNA, the CDR3 is TGCGCCAGCAGCTCCGTGCCCGGCCTGGGCACAGATACGCAGTATTTT.

The CDR3 reads CASSNRGTDTQYF. The DNA of the CDR3 is TGTGCCAGTAGTAACAGGGGCACAGATACGCAGTATTTT. This chain joins TRBV19 and TRBJ2-3; D is possibly TRBD1 (6 bases). The CDR3 loop spans 13 amino acids. Looked up from germline, CDR1 is LNHDA and CDR2 is SQIVND (reference sequence). V was cut by 4 bases and J by 1 base, with 6 bases left in between.

V and J are TRBV29-1 and TRBJ2-5, with TRBD2 matching 14 bases. This CDR3 has 16 residues. Germline V CDR1 and CDR2: SQVTM, ANQGSEA. With 5 bases clipped from V and 1 base from J, the junction kept 6 bases outside the gene matches. The CDR3 spells CSVRRGTSGSQETQYF. The CDR3 bases are TGCAGCGTTCGAAGGGGGACTAGCGGGAGCCAAGAGACCCAGTACTTC.

The chain uses TRBV5-1 and TRBJ1-2; D not certain. Per the germline V gene, CDR1 is SGHRS and CDR2 is YFSETQ. Trimming pared 4 bases from V and 2 bases from J, leaving 15 bases between. The CDR3 covers 15 residues. CDR3 nucleotides: TGCGCCAGCAGCACCTCCCCCCGAGGAAACTATGGCTACACCTTC. This codes for CASSTSPRGNYGYTF. The entire variable domain, with the rest obtained from reference TRBV5-1 and TRBJ1-2, is as follows: KAGVTQTPRYLIKTRGQQVTLSCSPISGHRSVSWYQQTPGQGLQFLFEYFSETQRNKGNFPGRFSGRQFSNSRSEMNVSTLELGDSALYLCASSTSPRGNYGYTFGSGTRLTVV.

The genes are TRBV5-1 and TRBJ1-1, with D perhaps TRBD1 (5 bases). This CDR3 contains 14 residues. CDR1 is SGHRS and CDR2 is YFSETQ in the germline V gene. V was pared by 4 bases and J by 1 base, with 11 bases between. The CDR3 nucleotides read TGCGCCAGCAGCAAGGACAAGGGGAACACTGAAGCTTTCTTT. Translated: CASSKDKGNTEAFF.

This sequence joins TRBV18 and TRBJ1-4; D call uncertain. The germline V and J ends were trimmed by 8 bases and 4 bases, with 8 bases remaining between them. The CDR3 spans 12 residues. Germline V gene data show CDR1 as KGHSH and CDR2 as LQKENI. CDR3 coding DNA: TGTGCCAGCCCTACTAGTAATGAAAAACTGTTTTTT. It specifies CASPTSNEKLFF.

This sequence joins TRBV19 and TRBJ1-4; D ambiguous. Between the trimmed V and J ends, which lost 6 bases and 8 bases, there was a span of 19 bases. The germline CDR1 and CDR2 sequences are LNHDA and SQIVND (reference sequence). This CDR3 region has 15 residues. The CDR3 sequence: CASRPQSGFWEKLFF. For the CDR3, the DNA is TGTGCCAGTAGGCCACAGAGCGGTTTTTGGGAAAAACTGTTTTTT.

The V call is TRBV30, the J call TRBJ1-4; a possible D gene is TRBD1 (5 bases). The CDR3 is 13 amino acids. V dropped 5 bases and J dropped 5 bases, with 12 bases sitting between them. Germline CDR1 is GTSNPN and CDR2 is SVGIG (reference sequence). This chain's CDR3 is CAWAGMRNEKLFF. The CDR3, as DNA: TGTGCCTGGGCAGGGATGAGGAATGAAAAACTGTTTTTT. The full variable domain, rest sourced from reference TRBV30 and TRBJ1-4, is SQTIHQWPATLVQPVGSPLSLECTVEGTSNPNLYWYRQAAGRGLQLLFYSVGIGQISSEVPQNLSASRPQDRQFILSSKKLLLSDSGFYLCAWAGMRNEKLFFGSGTQLSVL.